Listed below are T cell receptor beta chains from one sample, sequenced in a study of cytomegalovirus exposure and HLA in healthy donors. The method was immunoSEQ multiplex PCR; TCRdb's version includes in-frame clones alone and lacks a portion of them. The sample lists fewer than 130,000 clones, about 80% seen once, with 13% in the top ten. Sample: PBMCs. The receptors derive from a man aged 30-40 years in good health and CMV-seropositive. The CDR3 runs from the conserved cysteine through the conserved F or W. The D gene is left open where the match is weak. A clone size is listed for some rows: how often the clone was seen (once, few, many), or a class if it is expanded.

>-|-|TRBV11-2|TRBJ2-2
CASSLVWGLGTGELFF
TGTGCCAGCAGCTTAGTGTGGGGCCTGGGCACCGGGGAGCTGTTTTTT
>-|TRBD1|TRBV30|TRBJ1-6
CAWGAGDRASPLHF
TGTGCCTGGGGGGCCGGCGACAGGGCATCACCCCTCCACTTT
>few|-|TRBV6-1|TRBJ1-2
CATSGRASNYGYTF
TGTGCCACCTCTGGGAGGGCTTCTAACTATGGCTACACCTTC
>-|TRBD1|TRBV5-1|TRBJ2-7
CASSPGTGEYEQYF
TGCGCCAGCAGCCCCGGGACAGGGGAGTACGAGCAGTACTTC
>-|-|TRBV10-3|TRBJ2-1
CAISESHNRGGEQFF
TGTGCCATCAGTGAGAGCCATAACAGGGGAGGCGAGCAGTTCTTC
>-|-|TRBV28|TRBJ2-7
CASLHALGLQDEQYF
TGTGCCAGCCTCCATGCGCTGGGCCTACAAGATGAGCAGTACTTC
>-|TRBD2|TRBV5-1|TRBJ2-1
CASSFGLAGHNEQFF
TGCGCCAGCAGCTTCGGCCTAGCGGGGCACAATGAGCAGTTCTTC
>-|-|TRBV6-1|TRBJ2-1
CASSERRGGGDEQFF
TGTGCCAGCAGTGAAAGGCGAGGGGGAGGGGATGAGCAGTTCTTC
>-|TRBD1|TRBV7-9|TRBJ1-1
CASSSIGGIGTEAFF
TGTGCCAGCAGCTCTATAGGGGGCATAGGGACTGAAGCTTTCTTT
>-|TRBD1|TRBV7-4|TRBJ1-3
CASRLGTVGNTIYF
TGTGCCAGCAGACTCGGGACAGTTGGAAACACCATATATTTT
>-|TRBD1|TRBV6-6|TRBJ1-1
CASSWGTVNTEAFF
TGTGCCAGCAGTTGGGGGACAGTTAACACTGAAGCTTTCTTT
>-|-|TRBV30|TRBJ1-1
CALSRVTNTEAFF
TGTGCCTTAAGCCGGGTCACAAACACTGAAGCTTTCTTT
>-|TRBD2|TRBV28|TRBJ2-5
CASSLGGLRGGAQVIETQYF
TGTGCCAGCAGTTTAGGCGGTCTTCGCGGGGGGGCTCAGGTGATAGAGACCCAGTACTTC
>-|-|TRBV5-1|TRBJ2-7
CASSFTGTPSYEQYF
TGCGCCAGCAGTTTTACCGGGACACCGTCCTACGAGCAGTACTTC
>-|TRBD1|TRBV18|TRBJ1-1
CASSKGTGFRRTEAFF
TGTGCCAGCTCAAAAGGGACAGGCTTTCGTCGCACTGAAGCTTTCTTT
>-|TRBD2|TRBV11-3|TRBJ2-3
CASSSGTSGGSGTDTQYF
TGTGCCAGCAGCTCCGGGACTAGCGGGGGGTCGGGCACAGATACGCAGTATTTT
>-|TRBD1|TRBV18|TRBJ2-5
CASSPDRDQETQYF
TGTGCCAGCTCACCAGACAGGGATCAAGAGACCCAGTACTTC
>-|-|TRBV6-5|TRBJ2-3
CASSYSPSGFTDTQYF
TGTGCCAGCAGTTACTCTCCCAGCGGCTTCACAGATACGCAGTATTTT
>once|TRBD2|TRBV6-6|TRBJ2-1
CASSYSEAGGYNEQFF
TGTGCCAGCAGTTACTCGGAAGCGGGGGGCTACAATGAGCAGTTCTTC
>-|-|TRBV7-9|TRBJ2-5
CASSIYPLELRLSVQYF
TGTGCCAGCAGCATCTACCCCTTGGAGCTTCGGTTAAGTGTCCAGTACTTC
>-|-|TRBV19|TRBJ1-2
CASSIRVLYGYTF
TGTGCCAGTAGTATTCGGGTACTCTATGGCTACACCTTC
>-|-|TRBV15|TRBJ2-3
CATSREKRSSTDTQYF
TGTGCCACCAGCAGAGAAAAGCGGTCTAGCACAGATACGCAGTATTTT
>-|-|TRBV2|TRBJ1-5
CASSESGVRNQPQHF
TGTGCCAGCAGTGAATCGGGGGTGCGCAATCAGCCCCAGCATTTT
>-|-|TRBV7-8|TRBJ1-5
CACGTGNSNQPQHF
TGTGCCTGCGGGACGGGGAACTCCAATCAGCCCCAGCATTTT
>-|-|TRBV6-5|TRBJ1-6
CASSYFGGNSPLHF
TGTGCCAGCAGTTACTTCGGGGGTAATTCACCCCTCCACTTT
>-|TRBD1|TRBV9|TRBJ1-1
CASSLTGTGGRKTEAFF
TGTGCCAGCAGCTTAACCGGGACAGGGGGCCGGAAGACTGAAGCTTTCTTT
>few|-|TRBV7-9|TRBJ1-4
CASRGGEPVNEKLFF
TGTGCCAGCAGGGGAGGGGAGCCCGTTAATGAAAAACTGTTTTTT
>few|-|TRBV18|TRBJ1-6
CASSPAGDSPLHF
TGTGCCAGCTCACCAGCAGGGGATTCACCCCTCCACTTT
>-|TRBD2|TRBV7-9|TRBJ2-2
CASSDFTSGDNGELFF
TGTGCCAGCAGCGATTTCACTAGCGGGGATAACGGGGAGCTGTTTTTT
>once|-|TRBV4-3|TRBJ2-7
CASSQDEGNEQYF
TGCGCCAGCAGCCAAGATGAGGGAAATGAGCAGTACTTC